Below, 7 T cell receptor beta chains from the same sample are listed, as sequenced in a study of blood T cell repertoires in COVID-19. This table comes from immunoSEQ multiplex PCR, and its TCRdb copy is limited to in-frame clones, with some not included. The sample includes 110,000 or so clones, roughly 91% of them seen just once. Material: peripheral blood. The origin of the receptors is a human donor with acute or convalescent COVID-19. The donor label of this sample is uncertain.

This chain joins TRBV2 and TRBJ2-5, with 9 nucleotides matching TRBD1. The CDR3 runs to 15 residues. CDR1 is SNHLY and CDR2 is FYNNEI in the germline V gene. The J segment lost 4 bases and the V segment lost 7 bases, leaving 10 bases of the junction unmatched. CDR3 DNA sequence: TGTGCCAGCAATCCAGGACAGGGGAGAATAGAGACCCAGTACTTC. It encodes CASNPGQGRIETQYF.

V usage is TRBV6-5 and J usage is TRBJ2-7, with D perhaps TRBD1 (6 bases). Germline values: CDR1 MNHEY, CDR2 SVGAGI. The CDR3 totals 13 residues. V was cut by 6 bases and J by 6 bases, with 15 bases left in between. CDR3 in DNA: TGTGCCAGCAGATACAGTTGGGGGCGCGAGCAGTACTTC. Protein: CASRYSWGREQYF.

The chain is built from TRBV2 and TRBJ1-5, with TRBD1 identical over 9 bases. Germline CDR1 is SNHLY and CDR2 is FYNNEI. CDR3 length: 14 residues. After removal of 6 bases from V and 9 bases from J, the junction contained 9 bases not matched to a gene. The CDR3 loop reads CASSGQGPRLPQHF. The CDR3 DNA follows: TGTGCCAGCAGCGGACAGGGGCCGCGGTTGCCCCAGCATTTT.

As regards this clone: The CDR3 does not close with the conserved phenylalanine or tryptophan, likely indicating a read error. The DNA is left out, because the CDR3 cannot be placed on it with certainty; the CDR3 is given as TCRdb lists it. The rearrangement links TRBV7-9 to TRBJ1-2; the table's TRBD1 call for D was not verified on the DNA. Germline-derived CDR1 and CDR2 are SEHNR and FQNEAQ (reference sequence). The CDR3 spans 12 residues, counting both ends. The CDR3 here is CASSLSVGQRFL.

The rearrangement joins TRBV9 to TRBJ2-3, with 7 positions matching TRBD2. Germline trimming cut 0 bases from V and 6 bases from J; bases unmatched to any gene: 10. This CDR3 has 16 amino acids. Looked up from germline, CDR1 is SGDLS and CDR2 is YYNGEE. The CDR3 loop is CASSVGGLVSGDTQYF. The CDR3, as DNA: TGTGCCAGCAGCGTAGGAGGACTAGTCAGTGGGGATACGCAGTATTTT.

This CDR3 is CATSVRQAYEQYF. DNA for the CDR3: TGTGCCACCAGTGTTAGACAGGCCTACGAGCAGTACTTC. The V call is TRBV24-1, the J call TRBJ2-7; weak D call: TRBD1 (6 bases). The CDR3 runs 13 residues. CDR1 KGHDR and CDR2 SFDVKD come from the germline V gene. Trimming pared 5 bases from V and 2 bases from J, leaving 9 bases between.

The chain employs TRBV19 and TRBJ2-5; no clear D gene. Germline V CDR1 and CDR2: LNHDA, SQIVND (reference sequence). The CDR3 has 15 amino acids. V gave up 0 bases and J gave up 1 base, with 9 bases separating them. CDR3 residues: CASSIDTQTQETQYF. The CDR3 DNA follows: TGTGCCAGTAGTATAGACACTCAAACCCAAGAGACCCAGTACTTC.